Sequencing of this T cell receptor (beta chain) was carried out in a study of CD8+CD57+ T cells in acquired aplastic anemia. Germline V gene lookup returns CDR1 PRHDT and CDR2 FYEKMQ (reference sequence). V trimming: 1 base; J trimming: 0 bases; junction bases outside the gene matches: 6. CDR3 length: 16 residues. Genomic DNA served as template for TCR beta VDJ and CDR3 profiling. TCRdb reprocessed the reads with MiXCR, giving one entry per CDR3 protein. The sample contains 200,000 to 250,000 distinct CDR3 sequences, 30% to 40% of which appear only once. Sequences were obtained from sorted CD4+, CD8+, or CD8+CD57+ T cells (not recorded which) from PBMCs. The V call is TRBV13, the J call TRBJ2-7, with TRBD1 matching 7 bases. The source of this sequence is a human donor in good health, serving as a control. CDR3 in DNA: TGTGCCAGCAGCTTAGAAGGGGGACAGAGCTCCTACGAGCAGTACTTC. Translation: CASSLEGGQSSYEQYF.